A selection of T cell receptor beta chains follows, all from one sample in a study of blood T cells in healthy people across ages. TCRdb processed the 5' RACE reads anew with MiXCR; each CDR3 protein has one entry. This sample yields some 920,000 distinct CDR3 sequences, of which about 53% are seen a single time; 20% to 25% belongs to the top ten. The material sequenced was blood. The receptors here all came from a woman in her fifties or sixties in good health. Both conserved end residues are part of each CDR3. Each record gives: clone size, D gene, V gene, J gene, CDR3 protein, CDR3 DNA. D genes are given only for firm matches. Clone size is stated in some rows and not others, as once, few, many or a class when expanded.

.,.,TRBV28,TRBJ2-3,CASSFPTGASTDTQYF,TGTGCCAGCAGTTTCCCGACAGGCGCTAGCACAGATACGCAGTATTTT
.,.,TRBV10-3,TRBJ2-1,CAIRTLVREQFF,TGTGCCATCAGAACTTTAGTTCGTGAGCAGTTCTTC
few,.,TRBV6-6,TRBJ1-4,CASRAATEKLFF,TGTGCCAGCAGAGCAGCCACCGAAAAACTGTTTTTT
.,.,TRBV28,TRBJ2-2,CASKFTGELFF,TGTGCCAGCAAATTCACCGGGGAGCTGTTTTTT
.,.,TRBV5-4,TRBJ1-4,CASSFLGGSNEKLFF,TGTGCCAGCAGCTTTCTTGGTGGCAGTAATGAAAAACTGTTTTTT
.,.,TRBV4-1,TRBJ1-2,CANSQDTGPEGYTF,TGCGCCAACAGCCAAGATACAGGGCCTGAGGGCTACACCTTC
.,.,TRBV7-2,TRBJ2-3,CASGPKLWAEDTQYF,TGTGCCAGCGGCCCGAAATTATGGGCGGAAGATACGCAGTATTTT
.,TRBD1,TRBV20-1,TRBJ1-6,CSAERQGISPLHF,TGCAGTGCTGAAAGACAGGGGATCTCACCCCTCCACTTT
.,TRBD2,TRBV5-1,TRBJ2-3,CASSLGSGTPDTQYF,TGCGCCAGCAGCTTGGGTAGCGGGACTCCAGATACGCAGTATTTT
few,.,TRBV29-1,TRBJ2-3,CSSIWGTDTQYF,TGCAGCTCTATTTGGGGGACAGATACGCAGTATTTT
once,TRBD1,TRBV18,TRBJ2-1,CASSRQGQGYNEQFF,TGTGCCAGCTCACGACAGGGCCAGGGGTACAATGAGCAGTTCTTC
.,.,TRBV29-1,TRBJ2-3,CSLVLGTATQYF,TGCAGCCTAGTACTGGGCACAGCTACGCAGTATTTT
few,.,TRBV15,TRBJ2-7,CATSRDLGAAEQYF,TGTGCCACCAGCAGAGATCTGGGGGCGGCCGAGCAGTACTTC
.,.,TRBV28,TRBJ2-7,CASSLVRFIGEQYF,TGTGCCAGCAGTTTAGTCAGGTTTATCGGAGAGCAGTACTTC